Listed below are T cell receptor beta chains from one sample, sequenced in a study of cytotoxic CD8 clonotypes in ibrutinib-treated CLL. The protocol was immunoSEQ multiplex PCR, while the TCRdb copy is restricted to in-frame clones and leaves out a portion. The sample includes about 97,000 clones, around 77% seen only once; the top ten take around 23%. The sample consisted of PBMCs, taken after 24 months of ibrutinib treatment. All receptors come from a human donor with chronic lymphocytic leukemia. Both conserved end residues are part of each CDR3. A D gene is named only where the DNA matches it firmly. Expanded clones are given a class, and other clones once, few, many or no size at all.

V,size,J,D,CDR3,DNA
TRBV5-1,few,TRBJ2-3,TRBD2,CASRLAGETDTQYF,TGCGCCAGCAGGCTAGCGGGAGAAACAGATACGCAGTATTTT
TRBV9,-,TRBJ2-1,TRBD1,CASSAIRTGKRNNEQFF,TGTGCCAGCAGCGCTATCCGGACAGGGAAGAGGAACAATGAGCAGTTCTTC
TRBV28,-,TRBJ1-4,-,CASSLPPGSVLYEKLFF,TGTGCCAGCAGTTTACCACCGGGTTCCGTTTTGTATGAAAAACTGTTTTTT
TRBV6-1,many,TRBJ1-5,-,CASRPDRFGNQPQHF,TGTGCCAGCAGACCAGACCGTTTTGGAAATCAGCCCCAGCATTTT
TRBV5-1,-,TRBJ2-1,-,CASSLGQSYNEQFF,TGCGCCAGCAGCTTGGGGCAGAGCTACAATGAGCAGTTCTTC
TRBV19,-,TRBJ1-1,-,CASTAGRRTEAFF,TGTGCCAGTACCGCAGGGAGGAGGACTGAAGCTTTCTTT
TRBV30,once,TRBJ1-2,-,CAWSLLWGGGNYGYTF,TGTGCCTGGAGTTTACTTTGGGGAGGGGGGAACTATGGCTACACCTTC
TRBV7-9,-,TRBJ2-1,-,CASSLWGHDEQFF,TGTGCCAGCAGCCTCTGGGGGCACGATGAGCAGTTCTTC
TRBV7-9,-,TRBJ1-2,TRBD1,CASSSRTGGAYGYTF,TGTGCCAGCAGCTCCCGGACAGGGGGCGCCTATGGCTACACCTTC
TRBV27,few,TRBJ1-5,-,CASSPRQDPSNQPQHF,TGTGCCAGCAGTCCCCGACAGGATCCGAGCAATCAGCCCCAGCATTTT
TRBV28,-,TRBJ1-5,-,CASSLTLGYQPQHF,TGTGCCAGCAGCTTGACCCTGGGGTATCAGCCCCAGCATTTT
TRBV6-6,-,TRBJ1-5,TRBD1,CASRPGTANQPQHF,TGTGCCAGCAGGCCCGGGACAGCCAATCAGCCCCAGCATTTT
TRBV28,-,TRBJ2-7,TRBD2,CASSLSINSGPHYEQYF,TGTGCCAGCAGTTTATCCATCAATAGCGGGCCGCACTACGAGCAGTACTTC
TRBV7-2,-,TRBJ2-1,TRBD1,CASSPGQKYNEQFF,TGTGCCAGCAGCCCGGGACAGAAGTACAATGAGCAGTTCTTC
TRBV7-7,-,TRBJ2-1,-,CASSLADWGSYNEQFF,TGTGCCAGCAGCTTAGCGGACTGGGGATCCTACAATGAGCAGTTCTTC
TRBV10-2,-,TRBJ2-2,-,CASSESETGELFF,TGCGCCAGCAGTGAGTCGGAAACCGGGGAGCTGTTTTTT
TRBV7-2,-,TRBJ2-5,-,CASSRTDQETQYF,TGTGCCAGCAGCCGGACAGACCAAGAGACCCAGTACTTC
TRBV27,-,TRBJ2-3,-,CASSPGSEDTQYF,TGTGCCAGCAGTCCCGGGTCCGAGGATACGCAGTATTTT
TRBV6-1,-,TRBJ2-7,-,CASSEQGYEQYF,TGTGCCAGCAGTGAACAGGGCTACGAGCAGTACTTC
TRBV5-1,-,TRBJ2-7,TRBD1,CASQTGVPSEQYF,TGCGCCAGCCAGACAGGGGTCCCCTCCGAGCAGTACTTC
TRBV6-5,once,TRBJ2-2,TRBD2,CASSSGTRRPGELFF,TGTGCCAGCAGTTCCGGGACTAGGCGGCCCGGGGAGCTGTTTTTT
TRBV21-1,few,TRBJ1-1,-,CASSSRAMNTEAFF,TGTGCCAGCAGCTCTCGTGCGATGAACACTGAAGCTTTCTTT
TRBV10-3,-,TRBJ2-7,TRBD2,CATGLAGVGEQYF,TGTGCCACCGGACTAGCGGGAGTCGGCGAGCAGTACTTC
TRBV28,-,TRBJ2-7,TRBD2,CASSSSLAGGRIYEQYF,TGTGCCAGCAGTTCCTCCTTAGCGGGAGGGCGTATCTACGAGCAGTACTTC
TRBV7-9,-,TRBJ1-2,TRBD1,CASSLKMFTGTDGYTF,TGTGCCAGCAGCCTTAAAATGTTTACCGGGACAGATGGCTACACCTTC
TRBV9,-,TRBJ2-7,-,CASSVTQGGAYEQYF,TGTGCCAGCAGCGTAACGCAGGGGGGCGCCTACGAGCAGTACTTC
TRBV28,-,TRBJ1-1,-,CASSLGVLNTEAFF,TGTGCCAGCAGTTTAGGGGTTCTGAACACTGAAGCTTTCTTT
TRBV10-3,-,TRBJ1-5,-,CAISAQGYSNQPQHF,TGTGCCATCAGTGCGCAGGGTTATAGCAATCAGCCCCAGCATTTT
TRBV29-1,-,TRBJ1-1,-,CSGAGAMNTEAFF,TGCAGCGGGGCAGGAGCCATGAACACTGAAGCTTTCTTT
TRBV18,-,TRBJ2-5,-,CASSPPANRGETQYF,TGTGCCAGCTCACCCCCCGCAAACAGAGGAGAGACCCAGTACTTC
TRBV15,-,TRBJ2-7,TRBD2,CATSRGVGGGRDFPYEQYF,TGTGCCACCAGCAGAGGAGTCGGTGGGGGGAGGGATTTTCCCTACGAGCAGTACTTC
TRBV29-1,-,TRBJ2-4,-,CSVEDERRRVQYF,TGCAGCGTTGAAGATGAGAGGAGAAGAGTTCAGTACTTC
TRBV11-2,-,TRBJ1-1,TRBD1,CASSPRTGRDTEAFF,TGTGCCAGCAGCCCGAGGACAGGGAGGGACACTGAAGCTTTCTTT
TRBV7-8,few,TRBJ2-1,TRBD2,CASRRDYRSYNEQFF,TGTGCCAGCAGAAGGGACTACCGATCCTACAATGAGCAGTTCTTC
TRBV27,-,TRBJ2-1,TRBD2,CASSQGTSGRMGEQFF,TGTGCCAGCAGTCAGGGCACTAGCGGGAGAATGGGTGAGCAGTTCTTC
TRBV11-3,-,TRBJ2-1,-,CASSKQGKDEQFF,TGTGCCAGCAGCAAGCAGGGAAAGGATGAGCAGTTCTTC
TRBV7-3,-,TRBJ1-2,-,CASSLGEARGANYGYTF,TGTGCCAGCAGCTTAGGGGAGGCACGAGGGGCTAACTATGGCTACACCTTC
TRBV25-1,-,TRBJ1-1,-,CASAGINTEAFF,TGTGCCAGCGCTGGAATCAACACTGAAGCTTTCTTT
TRBV19,few,TRBJ2-7,-,CASSTIRARAPLEQYF,TGTGCCAGTAGTACAATCCGGGCCCGAGCCCCCCTCGAGCAGTACTTC
TRBV18,-,TRBJ2-1,-,CASWQSDEQFF,TGTGCCAGCTGGCAGAGTGATGAGCAGTTCTTC
TRBV19,-,TRBJ2-1,TRBD2,CASSTSGGDYNEQFF,TGTGCCAGTAGTACTAGCGGGGGGGACTACAATGAGCAGTTCTTC
TRBV2,-,TRBJ2-3,-,CASSPDRITDTQYF,TGTGCCAGCAGCCCGGACAGAATCACAGATACGCAGTATTTT
TRBV11-3,few,TRBJ2-1,-,CASSLSGSYNEQFF,TGTGCCAGCAGCTTAAGCGGGTCATACAATGAGCAGTTCTTC
TRBV6-5,-,TRBJ2-5,-,CARYTWGETQYF,TGTGCCAGATACACCTGGGGAGAGACCCAGTACTTC
TRBV6-6,-,TRBJ2-1,TRBD2,CASGGGRAAGEQFF,TGTGCCAGCGGTGGCGGGAGGGCCGCCGGTGAGCAGTTCTTC
TRBV7-2,few,TRBJ2-7,-,CASSLQVGLSYEQYF,TGTGCCAGCAGCTTACAGGTTGGTCTTTCCTACGAGCAGTACTTC
TRBV11-2,-,TRBJ1-2,-,CASSLSVSGYTF,TGTGCCAGCAGCTTGTCAGTAAGCGGCTACACCTTC
TRBV5-1,-,TRBJ2-7,TRBD2,CASSSSGGGPYEQYF,TGCGCCAGCAGCTCAAGCGGGGGCGGCCCCTACGAGCAGTACTTC
TRBV18,few,TRBJ1-2,-,CASSPTGLDYGYTF,TGTGCCAGCTCACCGACGGGACTGGACTATGGCTACACCTTC
TRBV11-2,many,TRBJ2-1,-,CASSQDTQSQGNEQFF,TGTGCCAGCAGCCAAGATACACAGTCTCAGGGGAATGAGCAGTTCTTC
TRBV10-3,-,TRBJ1-4,-,CAISESGATNEKLFF,TGTGCCATCAGTGAGTCAGGGGCAACTAATGAAAAACTGTTTTTT
TRBV5-5,-,TRBJ1-5,TRBD1,CASSGQGMSNQPQHF,TGTGCCAGCAGCGGACAGGGGATGAGCAATCAGCCCCAGCATTTT
TRBV9,-,TRBJ2-5,-,CASSVGREGADRETQYF,TGTGCCAGCAGCGTAGGCCGGGAGGGGGCCGATCGAGAGACCCAGTACTTC